One sample yielded the 26 T cell receptor beta chains listed below, sequenced in a study of cytomegalovirus exposure and HLA in healthy donors. Repertoires were generated with immunoSEQ multiplex PCR, while TCRdb's copy carries only in-frame clones and drops some. The table lists 110,000 to 150,000 clones, roughly 93% of them singletons. Input material: PBMCs. These receptors originate from a man aged 18 to 35 in good health and CMV-seropositive.

V usage is TRBV2 and J usage is TRBJ2-1, with D uncertain. Trimming took off 2 bases at V and 5 bases at J, with 10 bases between the two ends. This CDR3 region has 14 residues. Germline CDR1 is SNHLY and CDR2 is FYNNEI. The CDR3 is CASSESGRDNEQFF. The CDR3 DNA sequence: TGTGCCAGCAGTGAATCGGGTCGAGACAATGAGCAGTTCTTC.

The chain recombines TRBV5-1 with TRBJ2-5; 15 nucleotides line up with TRBD2. Trimming took 7 bases from V and 3 from J; bases not matched to a gene: 4. This CDR3 contains 15 residues. Per germline, CDR1 SGHRS and CDR2 YFSETQ. CDR3 sequence: CASSGLAGGEETQYF. As DNA, the CDR3 is TGCGCCAGCTCAGGACTAGCGGGAGGGGAAGAGACCCAGTACTTC.

The chain has TRBV19 and TRBJ1-5, with D perhaps matching TRBD1 (6 bases). This CDR3 region has 13 residues. Trimming removed 3 bases at V and 4 bases at J, with 7 bases between. Germline lookup yields CDR1 LNHDA and CDR2 SQIVND (reference sequence). CDR3 sequence reads: CASSMDRNQPQHF. CDR3 sequence (DNA): TGTGCCAGTAGTATGGACAGAAATCAGCCCCAGCATTTT.

The gene calls are TRBV28 and TRBJ2-3, with TRBD1 matching 7 bases. V shed 2 bases, J shed 6 bases, and the junction held 5 bases outside the gene matches. The CDR3 is 14 amino acids. Germline values: CDR1 MDHEN, CDR2 SYDVKM. The CDR3 DNA reads as TGTGCCAGCAGTTTAGGGCAGGGGGTCGATACGCAGTATTTT. The encoded protein is CASSLGQGVDTQYF. Supplemented by reference TRBV28 and TRBJ2-3, the full variable domain reads DVKVTQSSRYLVKRTGEKVFLECVQDMDHENMFWYRQDPGLGLRLIYFSYDVKMKEKGDIPEGYSVSREKKERFSLILESASTNQTSMYLCASSLGQGVDTQYFGPGTRLTVL.

V usage is TRBV28 and J usage is TRBJ2-7, with D maybe TRBD1 (5 bases). The germline V gene encodes CDR1 MDHEN and CDR2 SYDVKM. The CDR3 is 14 residues long. Trimming took 7 bases from V and 4 from J, leaving 17 bases between them. CDR3 DNA sequence: TGTGCCAGCAATGCGGACACGTTTTCTTACGAGCAGTACTTC. Translating gives CASNADTFSYEQYF.

As DNA, the CDR3 is TGCGCCAGCAGCCATTTAACCGGGGAGCTGTTTTTT. It specifies CASSHLTGELFF. The rearrangement uses TRBV4-1 and TRBJ2-2; D remains unclear. Trimming took off 3 bases at V and 5 bases at J, with 4 bases between the two ends. Germline assignment: CDR1 MGHRA and CDR2 YSYEKL. The CDR3 runs to 12 residues.

Details on this clone: At the DNA level, this CDR3 is encoded by other sequences in the same sample as well. The chain recombines TRBV5-1 with TRBJ2-5; 16 nucleotides line up with TRBD2. The J segment lost 1 base and the V segment lost 3 bases, leaving 6 bases of the junction unmatched. This CDR3 is 18 amino acids long. In germline, CDR1 is SGHRS, CDR2 YFSETQ. CDR3 region: CASSSGLAGGLSQETQYF. CDR3 sequence (DNA): TGCGCCAGCAGCTCGGGACTAGCGGGAGGGCTTTCCCAAGAGACCCAGTACTTC.

This clone appeared a single time. The CDR3 nucleotides read TGTGCCAGCAGTGAATGGGGGCAGGGGCGTCAGCCCCAGCATTTT. It specifies CASSEWGQGRQPQHF. The chain combines TRBV2 with TRBJ1-5; a weak D match, TRBD1 (6 bases). Trimming removed 2 bases from V and 6 bases from J, with 14 bases in between. The CDR3 loop spans 15 amino acids. Per germline, CDR1 SNHLY and CDR2 FYNNEI.

The V call is TRBV28, the J call TRBJ2-1, with TRBD2 as a possible D gene (6 bases). Germline V gene data show CDR1 as MDHEN and CDR2 as SYDVKM. This CDR3 is 15 amino acids long. Deletions cut 3 bases from V and 5 bases from J, with 14 bases between. The CDR3 nucleotides are TGTGCCAGCAGTTTTCGAGGAGGAGGGGACAATGAGCAGTTCTTC. This codes for CASSFRGGGDNEQFF.

The chain is built from TRBV11-2 and TRBJ1-4, with a weak D call TRBD1 (5 bases). CDR1 is SGHAT and CDR2 is FQNNGV in the germline V gene. CDR3 length: 13 residues. With 5 bases removed from V and 6 bases from J, the gap between germline ends came to 10 bases. The DNA for the CDR3 is TGTGCCAGCAGCGCAGGGCCGGATGAAAAACTGTTTTTT. Residues: CASSAGPDEKLFF.

CDR3 sequence: CASSPPGRRDLQHF. The CDR3 DNA follows: TGTGCCAGTAGCCCCCCGGGCAGGCGGGACCTGCAGCATTTT. The chain couples TRBV19 to TRBJ1-5; possibly TRBD1 for D (5 bases). The CDR3 has 14 residues. Germline V CDR1 and CDR2: LNHDA, SQIVND (reference sequence). The germline V and J ends were trimmed by 6 bases and 13 bases, with 22 bases remaining between them.

The rearrangement uses TRBV6-1 and TRBJ1-3; TRBD1 might be the D (5 bases). Trimming removed 7 bases at V and 2 bases at J, with 9 bases between. Germline-derived CDR1 and CDR2 are MNHNS and SASEGT. The CDR3 sequence is 13 residues long. CDR3 protein: CASKGAAGNTIYF. CDR3 nucleotides: TGTGCCAGCAAAGGGGCAGCTGGAAACACCATATATTTT.

The chain has TRBV2 and TRBJ2-3; 11 positions agree with TRBD2. Germline trimming cut 8 bases from V and 3 bases from J; bases unmatched to any gene: 10. CDR1 SNHLY and CDR2 FYNNEI come from the germline V gene. The CDR3 is 16 residues long. The CDR3 here is CASQWLAGGGTDTQYF. CDR3 nucleotide sequence: TGTGCCAGCCAATGGCTAGCGGGAGGTGGGACAGATACGCAGTATTTT.

V and J are TRBV5-6 and TRBJ1-6; no reliable D call. Looked up from germline, CDR1 is SGHDT and CDR2 is YYEEEE. The V gene lost 5 bases and the J gene lost 1 base, with 13 bases spanning the gap. The CDR3 contains 16 residues. CDR3 region: CASSSDLRSYNSPLHF. The CDR3 DNA follows: TGTGCCAGCAGTTCGGACTTGAGGTCCTATAATTCACCCCTCCACTTT.

The V gene is TRBV2, the J gene TRBJ2-2; D remains unclear. The CDR3 sequence is 13 residues long. From germline, CDR1 is SNHLY and CDR2 FYNNEI. Trimming removed 8 bases at V and 6 bases at J, with 13 bases between. The chain's CDR3 is CASRPVEAGELFF. The CDR3 DNA reads TGTGCCAGCCGCCCGGTTGAGGCCGGGGAGCTGTTTTTT. The full variable domain, rest sourced from reference TRBV2 and TRBJ2-2, is EPEVTQTPSHQVTQMGQEVILRCVPISNHLYFYWYRQILGQKVEFLVSFYNNEISEKSEIFDDQFSVERPDGSNFTLKIRSTKLEDSAMYFCASRPVEAGELFFGEGSRLTVL.

The chain uses TRBV5-4 and TRBJ2-5; 8 nucleotides align to TRBD1. The CDR3 sequence is 14 residues long. In germline, CDR1 is SGHNT, CDR2 YYREEE (reference sequence). Germline trimming cut 4 bases from V and 5 bases from J; bases unmatched to any gene: 7. This CDR3 is CASSERQGLETQYF. CDR3 sequence (DNA): TGTGCCAGCAGCGAGCGACAGGGGTTGGAGACCCAGTACTTC.

The sample holds a few counts of this clone. The chain uses TRBV5-1 and TRBJ1-1; a weak D match, TRBD1 (6 bases). The germline V and J ends were trimmed by 0 bases and 1 base, with 7 bases remaining between them. From germline, CDR1 is SGHRS and CDR2 YFSETQ. The length of the CDR3 is 14 residues. CDR3 bases: TGCGCCAGCAGCTTGGCCAGGGGGAACACTGAAGCTTTCTTT. It yields the protein CASSLARGNTEAFF.

The chain joins TRBV2 to TRBJ1-2, with TRBD1 identical over 7 bases. This CDR3 spans 13 amino acids. The V segment lost 6 bases and the J segment 2 bases; nucleotides outside the gene matches: 3. Looked up from germline, CDR1 is SNHLY and CDR2 is FYNNEI. CDR3 nucleotides: TGTGCCAGCAGAGGGGGCACCAACTATGGCTACACCTTC. Translating it yields CASRGGTNYGYTF.

The rearrangement uses TRBV19 and TRBJ2-7; 13 bases are a match to TRBD2. V lost 6 bases, J lost 2 bases, and 7 bases stayed unmatched. CDR3 length: 16 residues. CDR1 and CDR2 from the germline V gene are LNHDA and SQIVND (reference sequence). The CDR3 coding sequence is TGTGCCAGTAGCCGCCGACTAGCGGGAGGTCCCTACGAGCAGTACTTC. This translates into CASSRRLAGGPYEQYF. Combining the CDR3 with reference TRBV19 and TRBJ2-7 gives the whole variable domain DGGITQSPKYLFRKEGQNVTLSCEQNLNHDAMYWYRQDPGQGLRLIYYSQIVNDFQKGDIAEGYSVSREKKESFPLTVTSAQKNPTAFYLCASSRRLAGGPYEQYFGPGTRLTVT.

The chain has TRBV5-8 and TRBJ1-2; 10 positions agree with TRBD1. Germline loops: CDR1 SGHTS, CDR2 YDEGEE. The CDR3 totals 14 residues. The V and J ends lost 0 bases and 7 bases, in that order; junction bases with no gene match: 3. In nucleotides, the CDR3 is TGTGCCAGCAGCTTGGGACAGGGGGCAGGTGGCTACACCTTC. It is translated as CASSLGQGAGGYTF.

This chain joins TRBV29-1 and TRBJ2-2, with TRBD2 as a possible D gene (7 bases). Trimming removed 5 bases at V and 5 bases at J, with 9 bases between. CDR1 is SQVTM and CDR2 is ANQGSEA in the germline V gene. The CDR3 spans 12 residues. CDR3 residues: CSVRGGTGELFF. The DNA of the CDR3 is TGCAGCGTTAGGGGGGGGACCGGGGAGCTGTTTTTT.

This chain uses TRBV30 with TRBJ2-5; the D gene is possibly TRBD2 (5 bases). The CDR3 is 14 amino acids. CDR1 GTSNPN and CDR2 SVGIG come from the germline V gene (reference sequence). V lost 0 bases to trimming and J lost 1 base, with 9 bases between them. The CDR3 loop reads CAWSVGGSQETQYF. The DNA of the CDR3 is TGTGCCTGGAGTGTAGGTGGGAGCCAAGAGACCCAGTACTTC.

The V call is TRBV10-3, the J call TRBJ2-5; 7 nucleotides match TRBD1. Unmatched junction bases numbered 14, after V lost 11 bases and J lost 5 bases. The CDR3 is 14 amino acids. The germline V gene has CDR1 ENHRY and CDR2 SYGVKD. The CDR3 DNA sequence: TGTGCCTCCAACAGGGGAGACGGTCGGGAGACCCAGTACTTC. It specifies CASNRGDGRETQYF.

The chain carries TRBV19 and TRBJ1-5, with a weak D call TRBD1 (6 bases). Looked up from germline, CDR1 is LNHDA and CDR2 is SQIVND (reference sequence). There are 17 residues in the CDR3. Trimming shortened V by 3 bases and J by 1 base, and 16 bases separated the two germline ends. For the CDR3, the DNA is TGTGCCAGTAGTATGTTCTATGGGGGGGCGAGCAATCAGCCCCAGCATTTT. It translates to CASSMFYGGASNQPQHF.

The V call is TRBV10-3, the J call TRBJ2-3; tentatively, D is TRBD2 (5 bases). Germline V gene data show CDR1 as ENHRY and CDR2 as SYGVKD. V dropped 10 bases and J dropped 0 bases, with 11 bases sitting between them. The CDR3 extends over 13 amino acids. The CDR3 DNA sequence: TGTGCCACGCGCGGGCGGAGCACAGATACGCAGTATTTT. It translates to CATRGRSTDTQYF.

The V and J genes are TRBV6-4 and TRBJ2-6; 7 nucleotides align to TRBD1. The CDR3 has 14 residues. Per germline, CDR1 MRHNA and CDR2 SNTAGT. J gave up 6 bases and V 6 bases, and 5 bases lay outside the gene matches. The CDR3 here is CASRDDRVANVLTF. As DNA, the CDR3 is TGTGCCAGCAGAGACGACAGGGTGGCCAACGTCCTGACTTTC.